This T cell receptor beta chain was documented in a study of T cell responses to AZD1222 COVID-19 vaccine. As for the study in general: Some second doses came at about 4 weeks and others at about 12 weeks; these were pooled. Study-level results: Only after the peak T cell response were repertoires sampled. Baseline serology detected seropositivity in only a handful of AZD1222 recipients.

Comment on this clone: Its antigen remains unknown.

Method: immunoSEQ multiplex PCR; TCRdb's copy keeps in-frame clones and lacks some. The repertoire includes about 120,000 clones, nearly 90% of them detected once, and about 4.1% sits in the top ten. The source material was peripheral blood, sampled on day 0 of AZD1222 vaccination. The receptor comes from an adult in good health.

CDR3 coding DNA: TGTGCCAGCAGTTTAAGTATTGAAGCTTTCTTT. As protein: CASSLSIEAFF. The V call is TRBV12-3 or TRBV12-4, the J call TRBJ1-1; D not certain. The CDR3 length is 11 residues. The germline V and J ends were trimmed by 2 bases and 7 bases, with 5 bases remaining between them.